This T cell receptor (beta chain) was found in a study of T cells in Graves' hyperthyroidism and ophthalmopathy. About the research overall: Sampling of peripheral blood happened at initial diagnosis, prior to any treatment.

The sample holds many counts of this clonotype. Template material for amplifying TCR beta CDR3 regions consisted of RNA transcripts. An initial round of RT-PCR targeting the TCR CDR3 relied on the HTBI primer set. TCRdb redid the calling of the multiplex PCR reads with MiXCR, one entry per CDR3 protein. The sample records around 600,000 distinct CDR3 sequences, about 14% being singletons. Material: blood. The receptor was derived from a woman between 45 and 65 years old with Graves' ophthalmopathy.

The CDR3 loop is CSGWDRGIFRDTEAFF. The CDR3 nucleotides read TGCAGCGGATGGGACAGGGGGATTTTTCGGGACACTGAAGCTTTCTTT. This rearrangement joins TRBV29-1 to TRBJ1-1; 11 nucleotides agree with TRBD1. The CDR3 spans 16 residues. CDR1 is SQVTM and CDR2 is ANQGSEA in the germline V gene. Trimming at V came to 7 bases and at J to 3 bases, leaving 13 bases not matched to a gene.